The rows below give T cell receptor beta chains drawn from one sample of a study of OX40 agonist ivuxolimab in advanced cancers. Sequenced by immunoSEQ multiplex PCR; TCRdb stores in-frame clones only, minus some. The sample contains some 57,000 clones, roughly 80% of which appear only once. The sequencing used CD4+ or CD8+ T cells sorted from blood, collected in a trial of the OX40 agonist ivuxolimab. The receptors shown here come from an adult with an advanced solid tumor such as melanoma, head and neck, liver or kidney cancer. Both conserved end residues are part of each CDR3. A D gene is named only where the DNA matches it firmly. Where a row states a size, it is once, few, many or the class of an expanded clone; other rows omit it.

clone_size: -; v_call: TRBV27; d_call: -; cdr3_aa: CASSSSGIYEQYF
clone_size: -; v_call: TRBV19; d_call: -; cdr3_aa: CASSPDLDQPQHF
clone_size: -; v_call: TRBV28; d_call: -; cdr3_aa: CASSLSATSSYEQYF
clone_size: few; v_call: TRBV28; d_call: -; cdr3_aa: CASSGPEDRRGPHYEQYF
clone_size: -; v_call: TRBV7-7; d_call: TRBD1; cdr3_aa: CASSFSRTGPNEQFF
clone_size: -; v_call: TRBV7-8; d_call: -; cdr3_aa: CASSAFRVHIASSPLHF
clone_size: -; v_call: TRBV7-2; d_call: -; cdr3_aa: CASSPTGNYGLNTEAFF
clone_size: -; v_call: TRBV7-9; d_call: -; cdr3_aa: CASSLDAFRDEQFF
clone_size: few; v_call: TRBV9; d_call: -; cdr3_aa: CASSPTVAKNIQYF
clone_size: -; v_call: TRBV9; d_call: -; cdr3_aa: CASSVAGGPGELFF
clone_size: -; v_call: TRBV7-2; d_call: -; cdr3_aa: CASSLYVTTEAFF
clone_size: once; v_call: TRBV6-1; d_call: -; cdr3_aa: CASSVQTVNTEAFF
clone_size: -; v_call: TRBV4-3; d_call: -; cdr3_aa: CASSQDGTGGLGTQYF
clone_size: -; v_call: TRBV13; d_call: -; cdr3_aa: CASIGQVQTTYNEQFF
clone_size: few; v_call: TRBV2; d_call: -; cdr3_aa: CASSEEIIAYEQYF
clone_size: -; v_call: TRBV7-3; d_call: TRBD1; cdr3_aa: CASSRQGAYNEQFF
clone_size: -; v_call: TRBV29-1; d_call: -; cdr3_aa: CSVAWGSQNTEAFF
clone_size: -; v_call: TRBV5-1; d_call: -; cdr3_aa: CASSQGSIDSPLHF
clone_size: -; v_call: TRBV6-6; d_call: -; cdr3_aa: CASSTPAGRDTF